A selection of T cell receptor beta chains follows, all from one sample in a study of blood T cell repertoires in COVID-19. Measured with immunoSEQ multiplex PCR; TCRdb has only the in-frame clones, and not every one. The repertoire holds around 270,000 clones, with over 75% as singletons. What was sequenced was peripheral blood. All receptors come from a woman aged 50 to 65 with acute or convalescent COVID-19. Both conserved end residues are part of each CDR3. D genes are given only for firm matches. The listing skips clone size in some rows; elsewhere it reads once, few, many or a size class.

D	J	size	V	CDR3	DNA
TRBD1	TRBJ1-1	.	TRBV4-2	CASSQGQGAVEAFF	TGTGCCAGCAGCCAAGGACAGGGGGCTGTGGAGGCTTTCTTT
.	TRBJ1-3	.	TRBV5-4	CASSLAAGAGNTIYF	TGTGCCAGCAGCTTGGCAGCGGGGGCTGGAAACACCATATATTTT
.	TRBJ2-3	.	TRBV19	CASSIGGISTDTQYF	TGTGCCAGTAGTATAGGCGGCATTAGCACAGATACGCAGTATTTT
TRBD1	TRBJ2-5	.	TRBV7-9	CASSEYNAGTGQETQYF	TGTGCCAGCAGTGAATATAATGCCGGGACAGGGCAAGAGACCCAGTACTTC
.	TRBJ2-2	.	TRBV7-2	CASSFVVGGGTGELFF	TGTGCCAGCAGCTTTGTCGTCGGCGGCGGTACCGGGGAGCTGTTTTTT
.	TRBJ2-7	.	TRBV19	CASAATTGSYEQYF	TGTGCCAGCGCAGCTACTACGGGCTCCTACGAGCAGTACTTC
TRBD1	TRBJ1-2	once	TRBV27	CASSFRGMLYGYTF	TGTGCCAGCAGTTTCAGGGGGATGCTCTATGGCTACACCTTC
TRBD2	TRBJ2-5	.	TRBV4-2	CASSPRTSGTPQETQYF	TGTGCCAGCAGCCCGCGGACTAGCGGGACCCCACAAGAGACCCAGTACTTC
.	TRBJ2-7	.	TRBV18	CASSPGHAYEQYF	TGTGCCAGCTCACCCGGACACGCCTACGAGCAGTACTTC
.	TRBJ2-7	.	TRBV29-1	CSVEGGPEQYF	TGCAGCGTTGAAGGGGGGCCCGAGCAGTACTTC
TRBD1	TRBJ1-2	.	TRBV27	CASSPYRGPIYGYTF	TGTGCCAGCAGTCCCTACAGGGGGCCCATCTATGGCTACACCTTC
TRBD2	TRBJ2-3	.	TRBV9	CASSGGGKDTQYF	TGTGCCAGCAGCGGCGGGGGAAAGGATACGCAGTATTTT
TRBD1	TRBJ2-5	.	TRBV7-3	CASSSQGQSSETQYF	TGTGCCAGCAGCTCACAGGGACAGAGCTCGGAGACCCAGTACTTC
.	TRBJ1-3	few	TRBV19	CASSVRFSSGNTIYF	TGTGCCAGTAGTGTCAGGTTTAGCTCTGGAAACACCATATATTTT
TRBD2	TRBJ2-3	.	TRBV7-6	CASSPLGGTTDTQYF	TGTGCCAGCAGCCCACTCGGGGGGACCACAGATACGCAGTATTTT
TRBD1	TRBJ2-1	.	TRBV7-6	CASSPRTGDNEQFF	TGTGCCAGCAGCCCGAGGACAGGAGACAATGAGCAGTTCTTC
TRBD1	TRBJ1-6	.	TRBV28	CASSQQGNSPLHF	TGTGCCAGCAGCCAACAGGGGAATTCACCCCTCCACTTT
.	TRBJ2-1	.	TRBV12-3/TRBV12-4	CASSQGSEQFF	TGTGCCAGCAGTCAGGGGAGTGAGCAGTTCTTC
.	TRBJ2-7	.	TRBV4-2	CASSQDFSGSAEQYF	TGTGCCAGCAGCCAAGATTTTTCGGGTTCGGCCGAGCAGTACTTC
TRBD1	TRBJ1-2	.	TRBV5-1	CASSNPTGQGGPLGYGYTF	TGCGCCAGCAGCAACCCCACTGGACAGGGTGGTCCGCTAGGGTATGGCTACACCTTC
.	TRBJ2-3	once	TRBV29-1	CSVWRSSTDTQYF	TGCAGCGTCTGGCGGAGTAGCACAGATACGCAGTATTTT
.	TRBJ1-4	.	TRBV28	CASSLWWRGNEKLFF	TGTGCCAGCAGTTTATGGTGGCGGGGTAATGAAAAACTGTTTTTT
.	TRBJ2-1	.	TRBV21-1	CASRVVGGLACNEQFF	TGTGCCAGCAGAGTGGTGGGCGGACTAGCTTGCAATGAGCAGTTCTTC
.	TRBJ2-6	once	TRBV24-1	CATSDPGAGANVLTF	TGTGCCACCAGTGATCCCGGGGCTGGGGCCAACGTCCTGACTTTC
.	TRBJ1-1	.	TRBV27	CASSARDSRNTEAFF	TGTGCCAGCAGTGCCCGGGACTCCCGAAACACTGAAGCTTTCTTT
.	TRBJ1-2	.	TRBV7-2	CASSLQTGPTIGYTF	TGTGCCAGCAGCTTGCAAACAGGGCCCACCATAGGCTACACCTTC
.	TRBJ1-2	.	TRBV6-5	CASSYNRFSDGYTF	TGTGCCAGCAGTTACAACAGGTTTTCGGATGGCTACACCTTC
.	TRBJ1-5	.	TRBV6-6	CASTTYVQQRSQPQHF	TGTGCCAGCACCACTTACGTGCAGCAGCGGAGTCAGCCCCAGCATTTT
TRBD1	TRBJ2-1	.	TRBV7-2	CASSLVLTGSEQFF	TGTGCCAGCAGCTTAGTTCTGACAGGGTCGGAGCAGTTCTTC
.	TRBJ1-5	.	TRBV29-1	CSVVAGEGQPQHF	TGCAGCGTTGTCGCGGGGGAAGGTCAGCCCCAGCATTTT
.	TRBJ1-2	.	TRBV5-1	CASSAGQSYGYGYTF	TGCGCCAGCAGCGCCGGACAGTCATATGGCTATGGCTACACCTTC
.	TRBJ2-7	once	TRBV7-9	CASSSPTDRPYSYEQYF	TGTGCCAGCAGCTCACCCACCGACAGACCCTATTCCTACGAGCAGTACTTC
.	TRBJ1-1	.	TRBV7-9	CASSLDLSRNIEAFF	TGTGCCAGCAGCTTAGACCTCTCCAGGAATATTGAAGCTTTCTTT
.	TRBJ1-3	once	TRBV11-2	CASSLVSGVGTIYF	TGTGCCAGCAGCTTAGTGAGTGGTGTCGGGACCATATATTTT
TRBD1	TRBJ2-2	.	TRBV6-1	CASGYRGANTGELFF	TGTGCCAGCGGGTACAGGGGGGCGAACACCGGGGAGCTGTTTTTT
TRBD1	TRBJ2-1	.	TRBV7-3	CASSPGQANEQFF	TGTGCCAGCAGCCCCGGACAGGCGAATGAGCAGTTCTTC
.	TRBJ1-1	.	TRBV9	CASSVDPQNTEAFF	TGTGCCAGCAGCGTAGATCCACAGAACACTGAAGCTTTCTTT
.	TRBJ1-3	.	TRBV7-2	CASSSGGNTIYF	TGTGCCAGCAGCTCAGGTGGAAACACCATATATTTT
TRBD2	TRBJ2-2	.	TRBV5-1	CASSLAFASGVPGELFF	TGCGCCAGCAGCTTGGCTTTTGCTAGCGGGGTACCCGGGGAGCTGTTTTTT
.	TRBJ2-1	.	TRBV6-5	CASSYPGYNEQFF	TGTGCCAGCAGCTACCCCGGTTACAATGAGCAGTTCTTC
TRBD1	TRBJ1-6	.	TRBV19	CASIQDRDRASSPLHF	TGTGCCAGTATCCAGGACCGGGACAGAGCATCTTCACCCCTCCACTTT
TRBD2	TRBJ2-5	.	TRBV9	CASSVGPAGGGETQYF	TGTGCCAGCAGCGTAGGGCCAGCGGGAGGCGGGGAGACCCAGTACTTC
.	TRBJ2-1	.	TRBV14	CASSKARVQNEQFF	TGTGCCAGCTCAAAGGCGAGGGTGCAGAATGAGCAGTTCTTC
TRBD1	TRBJ1-2	.	TRBV15	CATDADRGLRGYTF	TGTGCCACCGATGCAGACAGGGGATTACGTGGCTACACCTTC
TRBD1	TRBJ1-6	once	TRBV18	CASFEDRARPLHF	TGTGCCAGCTTTGAGGACAGGGCAAGGCCCCTCCACTTT
TRBD1	TRBJ1-1	.	TRBV28	CASSLQGAEAFF	TGTGCCAGCAGTTTACAGGGGGCGGAAGCTTTCTTT
TRBD1	TRBJ2-7	.	TRBV19	CASSGGNRGRFEQYF	TGTGCCAGTAGCGGAGGGAACAGGGGGCGTTTCGAGCAGTACTTC
.	TRBJ2-7	.	TRBV7-2	CASSLVKNYEQYF	TGTGCCAGCAGCTTAGTAAAAAATTACGAGCAGTACTTC
.	TRBJ1-5	.	TRBV6-5	CASSYSSVQPQHF	TGTGCCAGCAGTTACTCGAGTGTTCAGCCCCAGCATTTT
TRBD2	TRBJ2-7	.	TRBV4-2	CASSQDWGLAGERYEQYF	TGTGCCAGCAGCCAAGATTGGGGACTAGCGGGAGAAAGATACGAGCAGTACTTC
TRBD1	TRBJ2-5	.	TRBV7-3	CASSLRTGSRQETQYF	TGTGCCAGCAGCTTAAGGACAGGGAGTAGACAAGAGACCCAGTACTTC
TRBD2	TRBJ2-7	.	TRBV7-6	CASSADAGGSYEQYF	TGTGCCAGCAGCGCAGACGCGGGAGGGTCCTACGAGCAGTACTTC
TRBD2	TRBJ2-1	.	TRBV11-2	CASSSGLADYNEQFF	TGTGCCAGCAGCTCCGGACTAGCTGACTACAATGAGCAGTTCTTC
.	TRBJ1-5	.	TRBV19	CASSKNRRDTWNQPQHF	TGTGCCAGTAGCAAGAACCGCCGGGACACATGGAATCAGCCCCAGCATTTT